These T cell receptor beta chains were read from a single sample in a study of T cells in Graves' hyperthyroidism and ophthalmopathy. Using its own MiXCR run on the multiplex PCR reads, TCRdb lists one record per CDR3 protein. The profile shows 560,000 or so distinct CDR3 sequences, 15% to 20% of them singletons. Specimen: blood. Source of these receptors: a man in his forties with Graves' ophthalmopathy. The conserved cysteine and the conserved F or W are not part of the CDR3 here.

length,V,CDR3
17,TRBV28,ASSLYEGAGRFGANVLT
11,TRBV25-1,ASMGFGSYEQY
11,TRBV15,ATGTGPYNEQF
14,TRBV7-2,ASSPATGYRSTEAF
9,TRBV12-3/TRBV12-4,ASSYGTEQF
11,TRBV6-1,ASRLAGSETQY
13,TRBV10-3,ATTPIAGNTDTQY
9,TRBV19,ASMSRDEAF
13,TRBV6-5,ASSYTGNFGNEQF
12,TRBV12-3/TRBV12-4,ASSLMGQTYEQY
13,TRBV7-9,ASSLGARSYNEQF
13,TRBV6-1,ASSPTTGLADTQY
14,TRBV28,ASSPLGLAIYNEQF
13,TRBV13,ASSAGLAGVIEQF
15,TRBV6-1,ASSEPPKQSGTDTQY
9,TRBV29-1,SGTSTDTQY
10,TRBV5-8,ASSYTSGEQF
12,TRBV11-2,ASSNAGGMVGYT
10,TRBV2,ATKRPQETQY
13,TRBV5-1,ASSQAGPNTGELF
14,TRBV20-1,SARDGTRDPRGGYT
15,TRBV7-9,ASSFRLADFNTDTQY
14,TRBV30,AWSASTGGGYYGYT
12,TRBV20-1,SARDLAADYEQY
13,TRBV14,ASSPTGTGDLEAF
9,TRBV28,ASSLDRVQF
9,TRBV7-2,ASSPFRELF
11,TRBV7-2,ASSLLFQETQY
12,TRBV27,ASSSGLAGETQY
11,TRBV20-1,SASGQKNTEAF